This TCR beta chain was observed in a study of tumor-infiltrating lymphocytes in primary liver carcinoma. This CDR3 spans 14 amino acids. Remarks on this clonotype: The antigen is unknown. One base away lies a much larger clone, so this may be a sequencing read error.

Germline DNA was extracted alongside blood RNA, which was obtained from unsorted whole blood. Priming with a constant-region primer yielded TCR beta cDNA from about 510 ng total RNA. Employing slightly modified ARM-PCR, three nested multiplex PCR rounds were run, and these gave rise to the TCR beta libraries. Forward primers for TRBV1-TRBV30 and a C-beta reverse primer served the first two PCR rounds, at 10 cycles each. TCRdb called the multiplex PCR reads again in MiXCR, with one record for every CDR3 protein. Of some 200,000 distinct CDR3 sequences listed, approximately 65% are singletons. General study results and limits: Lesser overlap characterized tumor-adjacent and tumor-blood pairs relative to tumor region pairs.

Sequencing input: peripheral blood. This clonotype was obtained from a woman aged 60-75 years with primary liver carcinoma and hepatitis B virus infection. The V gene is TRBV12-3 or TRBV12-4, the J gene TRBJ1-2, with D tentatively TRBD1 (5 bases). The chain's CDR3 is CASRPGGGNYDYTF. The CDR3 DNA follows: TGTGCCAGCAGACCCGGCGGGGGGAACTATGACTACACCTTC.